This T cell receptor (beta chain) derives from a study of T cell responses to AZD1222 COVID-19 vaccine. Clones were read by immunoSEQ multiplex PCR, and TCRdb kept only the in-frame ones, dropping some. The sample has tens of thousands of clones; 65% to 80% are singletons. The source is an adult in good health. Sequencing was performed on peripheral blood, taken on day 0 of AZD1222 vaccination.

The CDR3: CASSLDQYEQFF. As DNA, the CDR3 is TGTGCCAGCAGCTTAGATCAGTATGAGCAGTTCTTC. The chain employs TRBV11-2 and TRBJ2-1; D is unresolved. Germline CDR1 and CDR2: SGHAT and FQNNGV. The CDR3 is 12 amino acids. The V end lost 0 bases, the J end lost 8 bases, and 5 bases lay between the germline ends.